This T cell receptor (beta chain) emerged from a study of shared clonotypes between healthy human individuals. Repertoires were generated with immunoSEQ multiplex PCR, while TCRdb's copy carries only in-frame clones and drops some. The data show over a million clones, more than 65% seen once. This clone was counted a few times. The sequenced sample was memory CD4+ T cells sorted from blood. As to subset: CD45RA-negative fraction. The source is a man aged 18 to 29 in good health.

CDR3 nucleotide sequence: TGCAGCGCCCTGGGGGGGAGAGGCACTGAAGCTTTCTTT. Amino acids: CSALGGRGTEAFF. The V gene is TRBV29-1, the J gene TRBJ1-1, with D maybe TRBD1 (5 bases). Trimming pared 7 bases from V and 4 bases from J, leaving 16 bases between. The CDR3 covers 13 residues. The V gene's germline CDR1 is SQVTM and CDR2 ANQGSEA.